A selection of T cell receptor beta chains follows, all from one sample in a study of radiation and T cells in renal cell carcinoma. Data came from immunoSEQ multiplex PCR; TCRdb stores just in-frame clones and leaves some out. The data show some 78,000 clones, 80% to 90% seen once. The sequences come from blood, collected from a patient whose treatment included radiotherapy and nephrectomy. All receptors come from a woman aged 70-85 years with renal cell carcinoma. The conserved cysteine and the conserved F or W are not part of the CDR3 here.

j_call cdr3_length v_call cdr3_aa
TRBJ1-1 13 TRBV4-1 ASSPLIIGSNEAF
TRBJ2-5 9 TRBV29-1 SVNSLETQY
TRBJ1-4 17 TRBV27 ASSLLGPGQGTTNEKLF
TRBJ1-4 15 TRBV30 AWSGQRTRRGNEKLF
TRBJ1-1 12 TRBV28 ASSSDRESTEAF
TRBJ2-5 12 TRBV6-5 ASSLRGGQETQY
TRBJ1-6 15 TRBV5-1 ASSRTGASSYNSPLH
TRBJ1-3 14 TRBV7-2 ASSLHRVHSGNTIY
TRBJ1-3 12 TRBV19 ASTTDSPGNTIY
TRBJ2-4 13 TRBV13 ASSLVQGAKNIQY
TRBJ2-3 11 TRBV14 ASSQALPDTQY
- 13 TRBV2 ASSDGTGGSYEQY
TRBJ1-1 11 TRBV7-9 ASSFTQNTEAF
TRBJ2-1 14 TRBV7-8 ASSYVPAGGLNEQF
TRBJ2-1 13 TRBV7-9 ASSFAGTRINEQF
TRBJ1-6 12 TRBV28 ASRVRDRNSPLH
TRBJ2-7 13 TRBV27 ASSLGQGRESEQY
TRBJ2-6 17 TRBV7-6 ASSLAPSGPSRGANVLT
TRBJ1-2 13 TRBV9 ASSGRGAPNYGYT
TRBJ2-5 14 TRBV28 ASSPRGAGGSETQY
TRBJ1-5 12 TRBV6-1 ASFLGVTNQPQH
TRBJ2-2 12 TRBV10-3 ASSSMEVIGELF
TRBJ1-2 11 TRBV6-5 ASSEGAIYGYT
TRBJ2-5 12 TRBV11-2 ASNQAGTQETQY
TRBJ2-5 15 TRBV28 ASSLKWRGGAQETQY
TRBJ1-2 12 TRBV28 ASSLELINYGYT
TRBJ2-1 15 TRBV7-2 ASSLGGTSLGLNEQF
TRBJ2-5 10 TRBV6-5 ASISGTGTQY
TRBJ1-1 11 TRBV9 ASAGGLNTEAF
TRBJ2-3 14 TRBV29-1 SVHGLAGAITDTQY
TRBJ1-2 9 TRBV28 AAGNGYGYT
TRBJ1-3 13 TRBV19 ASNRDRSSGNTIY
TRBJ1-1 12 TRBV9 ASGRDIMNTEAF
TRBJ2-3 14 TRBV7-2 ASSASGGAGTDTQY
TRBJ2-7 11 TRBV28 ASRGGGPSEQY
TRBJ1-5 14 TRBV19 ASSIDPAGSEQPQH
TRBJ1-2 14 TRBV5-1 ASSSGTGGMNYGYT
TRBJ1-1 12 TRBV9 ASSVGGLGTEAF
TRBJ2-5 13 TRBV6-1 ASSEDYRLFETQY
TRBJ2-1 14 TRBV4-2 ASSPTQARGYNEQF
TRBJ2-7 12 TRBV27 ASSSRLARDEQY
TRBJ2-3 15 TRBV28 ASLGSGGQGVTDTQY
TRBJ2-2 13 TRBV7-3 ASSFQRGPTGELF
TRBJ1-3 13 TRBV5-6 ASSLRALRGPTIY
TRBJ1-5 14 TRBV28 ASSLWALPGNQPQH
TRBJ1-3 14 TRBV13 ASSRPGTGFGNTIY
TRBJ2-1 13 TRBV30 AWRGRGSSYNEQF